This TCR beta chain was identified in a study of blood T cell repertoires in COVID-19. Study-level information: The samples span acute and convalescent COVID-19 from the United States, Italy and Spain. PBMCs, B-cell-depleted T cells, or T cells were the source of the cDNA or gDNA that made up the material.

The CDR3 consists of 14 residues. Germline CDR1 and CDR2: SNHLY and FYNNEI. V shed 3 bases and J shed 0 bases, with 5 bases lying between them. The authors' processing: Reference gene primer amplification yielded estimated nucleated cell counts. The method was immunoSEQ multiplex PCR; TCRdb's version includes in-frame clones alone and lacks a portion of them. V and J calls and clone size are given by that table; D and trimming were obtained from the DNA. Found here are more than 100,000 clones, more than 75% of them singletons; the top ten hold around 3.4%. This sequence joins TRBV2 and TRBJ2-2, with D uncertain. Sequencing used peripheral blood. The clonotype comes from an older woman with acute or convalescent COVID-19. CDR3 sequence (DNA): TGTGCCAGCAGTGACCTAGCGAACACCGGGGAGCTGTTTTTT. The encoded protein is CASSDLANTGELFF.